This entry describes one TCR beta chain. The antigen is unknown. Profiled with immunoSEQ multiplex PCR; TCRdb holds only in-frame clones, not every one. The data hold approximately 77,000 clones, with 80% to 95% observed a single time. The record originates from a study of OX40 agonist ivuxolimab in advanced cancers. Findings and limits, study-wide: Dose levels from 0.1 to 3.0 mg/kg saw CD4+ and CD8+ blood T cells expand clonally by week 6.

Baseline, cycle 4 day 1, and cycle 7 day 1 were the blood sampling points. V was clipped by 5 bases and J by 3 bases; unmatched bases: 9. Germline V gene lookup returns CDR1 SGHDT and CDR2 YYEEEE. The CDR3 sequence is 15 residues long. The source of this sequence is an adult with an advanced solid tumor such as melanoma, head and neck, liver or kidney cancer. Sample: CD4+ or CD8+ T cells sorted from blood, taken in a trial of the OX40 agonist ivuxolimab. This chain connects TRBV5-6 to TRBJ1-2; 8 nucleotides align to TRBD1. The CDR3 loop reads CASRSTGGTYYGYTF. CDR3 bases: TGTGCCAGCAGATCAACAGGGGGTACATACTATGGCTACACCTTC.